The 27 T cell receptor beta chains presented below share a single source sample, sequenced in a study of shared clonotypes between healthy human individuals. Some clones are missing from TCRdb's copy, which holds only in-frame ones; the method was immunoSEQ multiplex PCR. This table holds some 1,400,000 clones, 96% found once. Sequenced input: naive CD4+ T cells sorted from blood. The subset: CD45RA+ positively selected. These receptors all come from a man aged 25-40 years in good health.

The J gene is TRBJ2-1, the V gene TRBV6-1; D is undetermined. V lost 2 bases and J 2 bases, leaving 10 bases between the germline ends. Germline V CDR1 and CDR2: MNHNS, SASEGT. The CDR3 totals 15 residues. This CDR3 is CASSEPLPPYNEQFF. The DNA of the CDR3 is TGTGCCAGCAGTGAACCGCTACCACCCTACAATGAGCAGTTCTTC.

The chain couples TRBV5-4 to TRBJ2-4; D unresolved. V was cut by 2 bases and J by 5 bases, with 11 bases left in between. Germline-derived CDR1 and CDR2 are SGHNT and YYREEE (reference sequence). There are 14 residues in the CDR3. CDR3 sequence reads: CASSFAGLQNIQYF. The CDR3 coding sequence is TGTGCCAGCAGCTTCGCTGGGCTCCAAAACATTCAGTACTTC.

This clone was detected only once. The sample carries other DNA sequences with the same CDR3. This rearrangement joins TRBV10-3 to TRBJ2-2; D unresolved. The V gene lost 6 bases and the J gene lost 4 bases, with 3 bases spanning the gap. Looked up from germline, CDR1 is ENHRY and CDR2 is SYGVKD. This CDR3 is built from 11 residues. Written as DNA, the CDR3 is TGTGCCATCAGGGGCACCGGGGAGCTGTTTTTT. Translated, it gives CAIRGTGELFF.

The J gene is TRBJ1-5, the V gene TRBV30, with 7 bases matching TRBD1. Germline values: CDR1 GTSNPN, CDR2 SVGIG (reference sequence). V was pared by 0 bases and J by 3 bases, with 11 bases of the junction left unmatched. CDR3 size: 17 residues. The chain's CDR3 is CAWSVEGAPAYNQPQHF. Written as DNA, the CDR3 is TGTGCCTGGAGTGTAGAGGGGGCGCCGGCATACAATCAGCCCCAGCATTTT.

On this clone: Other DNA sequences in this sample translate to the same CDR3. The gene calls are TRBV9 and TRBJ2-5; possible D gene TRBD2, 6 bases. Trimming removed 0 bases at V and 4 bases at J, with 7 bases between. The CDR3 is made up of 13 amino acids. The germline CDR1 and CDR2 sequences are SGDLS and YYNGEE. CDR3 sequence reads: CASSVEGGETQYF. The CDR3 region has the DNA TGTGCCAGCAGCGTAGAGGGAGGAGAGACCCAGTACTTC.

The chain couples TRBV19 to TRBJ1-5; 8 bases agree with TRBD1. Trimming removed 7 bases from V and 6 bases from J; junction bases left unmatched: 38. CDR1 is LNHDA and CDR2 is SQIVND in the germline V gene (reference sequence). The CDR3 length is 24 residues. CDR3 sequence reads: CASTQFPFPDRAGPNKAHGQPQHF. For the CDR3, the DNA is TGTGCCAGTACCCAATTCCCATTCCCGGACAGGGCGGGCCCTAACAAGGCGCATGGTCAGCCCCAGCATTTT.

The V gene is TRBV10-3, the J gene TRBJ2-6, with D maybe TRBD1 (6 bases). The CDR3 is 15 residues long. Germline V gives CDR1 ENHRY, CDR2 SYGVKD. Between the trimmed V and J ends, which lost 4 bases and 3 bases, there was a span of 10 bases. This chain's CDR3 is CAISASGDGANVLTF. The CDR3 DNA follows: TGTGCCATCAGTGCATCAGGGGATGGGGCCAACGTCCTGACTTTC.

V is TRBV6-5 and J is TRBJ2-1, with D perhaps TRBD2 (6 bases). The V gene lost 8 bases and the J gene lost 3 bases, with 11 bases spanning the gap. The CDR3 sequence is 13 residues long. Germline V gives CDR1 MNHEY, CDR2 SVGAGI. The CDR3 DNA is TGTGCCAGCGCCAACGGGGGCTACAATGAGCAGTTCTTC. It yields the protein CASANGGYNEQFF.

This sequence joins TRBV30 and TRBJ2-1; D is perhaps TRBD2 (5 bases). Germline V gene lookup returns CDR1 GTSNPN and CDR2 SVGIG (reference sequence). The CDR3 covers 13 residues. V lost 3 bases and J 10 bases, leaving 16 bases between the germline ends. The CDR3 nucleotides read TGTGCCTGGAGCCGCCGTAGCCCGGGGGAGCAGTTCTTC. It codes for CAWSRRSPGEQFF.

The genes are TRBV7-9 and TRBJ2-3, with 8 bases lining up with TRBD2. The CDR3 runs to 17 residues. From germline, CDR1 is SEHNR and CDR2 FQNEAQ (reference sequence). The V and J ends lost 3 bases and 2 bases, in that order; junction bases with no gene match: 10. CDR3 coding DNA: TGTGCCAGCAGCTTGGGGCCGAATAGCGGGACCACAGATACGCAGTATTTT. Amino acids: CASSLGPNSGTTDTQYF.

The chain carries TRBV7-9 and TRBJ2-7, with a weak D call TRBD1 (7 bases). V lost 4 bases and J lost 4, with 14 bases in between. The CDR3 contains 14 residues. Germline V gives CDR1 SEHNR, CDR2 FQNEAQ (reference sequence). The CDR3 here is CASSSTGRTYEQYF. CDR3 nucleotide sequence: TGTGCCAGCAGCTCGACAGGGAGGACATACGAGCAGTACTTC.

This clone has a single count. The V and J genes are TRBV7-2 and TRBJ1-5; D is perhaps TRBD1 (6 bases). Trimming shortened V by 4 bases and J by 5 bases, and 9 bases separated the two germline ends. The CDR3 extends over 13 amino acids. Germline lookup yields CDR1 SGHTA and CDR2 FQGNSA. The CDR3 coding sequence is TGTGCCAGCAGCTATCGACAGGATCAGCCCCAGCATTTT. Its translation is CASSYRQDQPQHF.

About this clone itself: This sample also contains other DNA sequences that code for the same CDR3. The V call is TRBV6-6, the J call TRBJ2-7; 12 bases match TRBD1. Unmatched junction bases numbered 4, after V lost 2 bases and J lost 5 bases. Germline V gives CDR1 MNHNY, CDR2 SVGAGI (reference sequence). This CDR3 region has 15 residues. This CDR3 is CASSYPGTGGNEQYF. The CDR3, as DNA: TGTGCCAGCAGTTACCCCGGGACAGGGGGCAACGAGCAGTACTTC.

V is TRBV6-1 and J is TRBJ2-6, with D hard to call. In germline, CDR1 is MNHNS, CDR2 SASEGT. V was shortened by 2 bases and J by 0 bases, with 14 bases between the two germline ends. The CDR3 consists of 18 residues. The CDR3 region is CASSEYLINPSGANVLTF. In nucleotides, the CDR3 is TGTGCCAGCAGTGAATACTTAATTAACCCCTCTGGGGCCAACGTCCTGACTTTC.

This rearrangement joins TRBV9 to TRBJ1-2; tentative D call: TRBD1 (5 bases). The germline V and J ends were trimmed by 3 bases and 1 base, with 10 bases remaining between them. This CDR3 is built from 14 residues. CDR1 SGDLS and CDR2 YYNGEE come from the germline V gene. CDR3 nucleotides: TGTGCCAGCAGCGCGCCGGGGCTTAACTATGGCTACACCTTC. It translates to CASSAPGLNYGYTF.

This chain joins TRBV20-1 and TRBJ1-2; no clear D. The CDR3 length is 11 residues. V was pared by 5 bases and J by 11 bases, with 15 bases between. The germline V gene encodes CDR1 DFQATT and CDR2 SNEGSKA (reference sequence). The CDR3 region is CSAAPLQVYTF. The CDR3 DNA reads TGCAGTGCTGCCCCTCTCCAAGTGTACACCTTC.

The chain employs TRBV11-2 and TRBJ2-7; 10 positions match TRBD2. The trim removed 5 bases at V and 2 bases at J, leaving 9 bases unmatched. Germline V gives CDR1 SGHAT, CDR2 FQNNGV. The CDR3 runs 16 residues. CDR3 amino acids: CASSPAMSGRAYEQYF. The CDR3 region has the DNA TGTGCCAGCAGCCCAGCCATGAGCGGGAGGGCCTACGAGCAGTACTTC.

This sequence joins TRBV6-1 and TRBJ2-7; D unresolved. The germline gives CDR1 MNHNS, CDR2 SASEGT. This CDR3 has 14 amino acids. V gave up 4 bases and J gave up 6 bases, with 16 bases separating them. The CDR3 region has the DNA TGTGCCAGCAGTGGGCTAACACGAAGTCTCGAGCAGTACTTC. Protein product: CASSGLTRSLEQYF.

The chain employs TRBV27 and TRBJ2-3; 7 positions match TRBD2. The V gene's germline CDR1 is MNHEY and CDR2 SMNVEV (reference sequence). V lost 4 bases and J lost 6; bases outside the gene matches: 7. This CDR3 comprises 14 residues. DNA for the CDR3: TGTGCCAGCAGTTCAAACCGGGAGGCGGATACGCAGTATTTT. The encoded protein is CASSSNREADTQYF.

The chain couples TRBV5-1 to TRBJ2-5; TRBD1 agrees at 7 bases. The CDR3 covers 14 residues. The J segment lost 4 bases and the V segment lost 3 bases, leaving 6 bases of the junction unmatched. CDR1 is SGHRS, CDR2 YFSETQ, per germline. The CDR3 sequence is CASSSRGSGETQYF. In DNA, the CDR3 is TGCGCCAGCAGCTCCAGGGGGTCGGGAGAGACCCAGTACTTC.

This chain connects TRBV7-9 to TRBJ2-7, with D possibly matching TRBD1 (7 bases). Germline assignment: CDR1 SEHNR and CDR2 FQNEAQ (reference sequence). This CDR3 contains 15 residues. V lost 6 bases to trimming and J lost 7 bases, with 22 bases between them. CDR3 residues: CASRPKGQVGGEQYF. In DNA form, the CDR3 reads TGTGCCAGCAGGCCTAAAGGACAGGTGGGAGGTGAGCAGTACTTC.

This rearrangement joins TRBV7-9 to TRBJ1-4; D not resolved. This CDR3 comprises 17 residues. With 5 bases removed from V and 6 bases from J, the gap between germline ends came to 22 bases. From germline, CDR1 is SEHNR and CDR2 FQNEAQ (reference sequence). The CDR3 sequence: CASSGQLAFRYDEKLFF. The CDR3 region has the DNA TGTGCCAGCAGCGGTCAATTGGCGTTTCGATATGATGAAAAACTGTTTTTT.

This clone has just one count. For the CDR3, the DNA is TGCAGCGTTGAGCTAGGACAGGGCGGCACTGAAGCTTTCTTT. It yields the protein CSVELGQGGTEAFF. This chain links TRBV29-1 with TRBJ1-1; TRBD1 aligns across 8 bases. Germline assignment: CDR1 SQVTM and CDR2 ANQGSEA. Trimming at V came to 3 bases and at J to 4 bases, leaving 7 bases not matched to a gene. The CDR3 runs to 14 residues.

About this clone itself: The sample holds other DNA sequences that translate to the same CDR3. The genes are TRBV18 and TRBJ2-5; D gene ambiguous. With 0 bases removed from V and 3 bases from J, the gap between germline ends came to 5 bases. In germline, CDR1 is KGHSH, CDR2 LQKENI. CDR3 length equals 13 residues. The CDR3 sequence is CASSPPSKETQYF. DNA of the CDR3: TGTGCCAGCTCACCACCATCTAAAGAGACCCAGTACTTC.

This clone has just one count. CDR3 in amino acids: CASSPWTSGSYEQYF. Here the CDR3 DNA reads TGTGCCAGCTCCCCGTGGACTAGCGGGAGCTACGAGCAGTACTTC. The chain links TRBV18 to TRBJ2-7; 13 positions match TRBD2. This CDR3 has 15 residues. The germline V gene has CDR1 KGHSH and CDR2 LQKENI. The junction had 5 bases not matched to a gene; V was cut back by 6 bases and J by 3 bases.

V and J are TRBV29-1 and TRBJ2-7; 10 nucleotides line up with TRBD2. The CDR3 is made up of 13 amino acids. Germline trimming cut 5 bases from V and 4 bases from J; bases unmatched to any gene: 5. Germline V gene sequence: CDR1 SQVTM, CDR2 ANQGSEA. This chain's CDR3 is CSVWSGRAYEQYF. Here the CDR3 DNA reads TGCAGCGTTTGGAGCGGGAGGGCTTACGAGCAGTACTTC.

V is TRBV27 and J is TRBJ2-3; D might be TRBD2 (6 bases). Germline assignment: CDR1 MNHEY and CDR2 SMNVEV (reference sequence). Trimming stripped 6 bases from V and 3 bases from J, with 19 bases between. The CDR3 has 16 amino acids. The CDR3 is CASRTHGGMGTDTQYF. As DNA, the CDR3 is TGTGCCAGCAGGACTCACGGGGGAATGGGTACAGATACGCAGTATTTT.